This entry concerns a single T cell receptor (beta chain). The antigen remains undetermined. An end of the junction does not agree with germline; a read error may underlie this. The CDR3 contains 15 residues. In germline, CDR1 is SGHRS, CDR2 YFSETQ. This sample stems from a study of breast tumors, draining lymph nodes, adjacent tissues. In TCRdb, the multiplex PCR reads were re-called with MiXCR into one record per CDR3 protein. This sample has around 130,000 distinct CDR3 sequences, with just under 20% found just once. Breast cancer patients provided tissue from their axillary draining lymph nodes. Whole-study results and caveats: Tumors had less TCR diversity than lymph nodes, more than nontumor tissue. Tumor and nontumor repertoires were significantly more similar in luminal-like than in basal-like breast cancer.

This TCR derives from a female donor with breast cancer. Some clones in this sample may be carry-over from other donors' samples. The chain uses TRBV5-1 and TRBJ2-7; D might be TRBD2 (7 bases). Specimen: axillary lymph node tissue. For the CDR3, the DNA is TGCGCCAGCAGCGAGGGGGGGGGAATCTCCTACGAGCAGCACTTC. Its protein is CASSEGGGISYEQHF.